This T cell receptor beta chain emerged from a study of technical replicates of blood from a few donors. Profiled with immunoSEQ multiplex PCR; TCRdb holds only in-frame clones, not every one. The table includes more than 75,000 clones, 90% to 95% detected once. The CDR3 has 16 amino acids. CDR1 SGHAT and CDR2 FQNNGV come from the germline V gene. Trimming removed 1 base from V and 6 bases from J, with 15 bases in between. This clonotype was sampled from a human donor in good health. Sequenced input: T cells isolated from PBMCs. The rearrangement links TRBV11-2 to TRBJ1-4, with D perhaps matching TRBD1 (5 bases). Written as DNA, the CDR3 is TGTGCCAGCAGCTTAGTCGGGCAGGGAGGGGATGAAAAACTGTTTTTT. As protein: CASSLVGQGGDEKLFF.